This T cell receptor (beta chain) was observed in a study of blood T cell repertoires in COVID-19. Sequencing was performed with immunoSEQ multiplex PCR; in TCRdb, only in-frame clones are kept and a portion is missing. The data show roughly 140,000 clones, with around 87% seen just once and about 4.1% held by the top ten. Germline V gives CDR1 SEHNR, CDR2 FQNEAQ (reference sequence). The CDR3 is 16 amino acids. Trimming took off 5 bases at V and 5 bases at J, with 21 bases between the two ends. The source material was peripheral blood. This sequence originates from a woman aged 40 to 49 with acute or convalescent COVID-19. The rearrangement links TRBV7-9 to TRBJ1-1; D uncertain. The CDR3 bases are TGTGCCAGCAGCGCCCCGAGGGAGCGGCAAGCGACTGAAGCTTTCTTT. Its protein is CASSAPRERQATEAFF.